Shown below are 26 T cell receptor beta chains from a single sample sequenced in a study of T cells in Graves' hyperthyroidism and ophthalmopathy. Amplification of TCR beta CDR3 regions was performed using RNA transcripts as template. With the HTBI primer set, the TCR CDR3 went through a first round of RT-PCR. Via MiXCR, TCRdb re-called the multiplex PCR reads, giving one row per CDR3 protein. The sample lists over 650,000 distinct CDR3 sequences; 45% were seen once. Sequencing was performed on peripheral blood or thyroid tissue (not recorded which). All receptors come from an adult man with Graves' disease, either hyperthyroidism or ophthalmopathy (not recorded which).

This chain connects TRBV11-1 to TRBJ2-2; D possibly corresponds to TRBD1 (5 bases). V was pared by 3 bases and J by 4 bases, with 9 bases between. The CDR3 is 14 residues long. Germline values: CDR1 SGHAT, CDR2 FQDESV (reference sequence). This chain's CDR3 is CASSFSQGTGELFF. CDR3 bases: TGTGCCAGCAGCTTTTCGCAGGGCACCGGGGAGCTGTTTTTT.

The J gene is TRBJ1-1, the V gene TRBV29-1; weak D call: TRBD1 (5 bases). Trimming cost V 8 bases and J 1 base, with 11 bases left between them. From germline, CDR1 is SQVTM and CDR2 ANQGSEA. This CDR3 is 12 amino acids long. This chain's CDR3 is CSLSGGNTEAFF. The CDR3 coding sequence is TGCAGCTTGTCCGGGGGGAACACTGAAGCTTTCTTT.

Written as DNA, the CDR3 is TGTGCCAGCAGTGAGACCCAGGGAGATGAAAAACTGTTTTTT. Amino acid sequence: CASSETQGDEKLFF. The chain couples TRBV2 to TRBJ1-4, with D perhaps TRBD1 (5 bases). The CDR3 has 14 amino acids. Germline V gene lookup returns CDR1 SNHLY and CDR2 FYNNEI. Trimming left V 3 bases short and J 6 bases short, with 11 bases between.

This clonotype has a handful of counts. The chain joins TRBV12-3 or TRBV12-4 to TRBJ1-1; a weak D match, TRBD1 (5 bases). The CDR3 has 14 amino acids. Trimming took 6 bases from V and 4 from J, leaving 15 bases between them. The CDR3 DNA sequence: TGTGCCAGCAGGAGGGACGGAATTTTCACTGAAGCTTTCTTT. It translates to CASRRDGIFTEAFF.

With regard to this clonotype: A much larger clone lies one base from this, so it may be a read error. J is TRBJ2-7 and V is TRBV2, with 7 nucleotides matching TRBD1. The V gene's germline CDR1 is SNHLY and CDR2 FYNNEI. There are 13 residues in the CDR3. The chain's CDR3 is CASRIGGGGEQHF. In nucleotides, the CDR3 is TGTGCCAGCAGGATAGGGGGCGGCGGCGAGCAGCACTTC.

On this clonotype: A much larger clone differs by one base, so this may be a read error. J is TRBJ1-5 and V is TRBV30; TRBD1 might be the D (5 bases). The germline V and J ends were trimmed by 5 bases and 0 bases, with 20 bases remaining between them. There are 17 residues in the CDR3. CDR1 GTSNPN and CDR2 SVGIG come from the germline V gene (reference sequence). The CDR3 bases are TGTGCCTGGTCCCTGTCCATCTTCGGGACTAGCAATCAGCCCCAGCATTTT. Translated, it gives CAWSLSIFGTSNQPQHF.

The chain couples TRBV2 to TRBJ2-3; D is possibly TRBD1 (5 bases). Trimming stripped 1 base from V and 1 base from J, with 6 bases between. This CDR3 is built from 14 residues. Germline CDR1 SNHLY, CDR2 FYNNEI. The CDR3: CASSEGGGTDTQYF. CDR3 DNA sequence: TGTGCCAGCAGTGAAGGGGGCGGCACAGATACGCAGTATTTT. Drawing the rest from reference TRBV2 and TRBJ2-3, the complete variable domain is EPEVTQTPSHQVTQMGQEVILRCVPISNHLYFYWYRQILGQKVEFLVSFYNNEISEKSEIFDDQFSVERPDGSNFTLKIRSTKLEDSAMYFCASSEGGGTDTQYFGPGTRLTVL.

This clonotype occurred a few times. This sequence joins TRBV19 and TRBJ1-2, with unresolved D. The CDR3 extends over 12 amino acids. The V gene's germline CDR1 is LNHDA and CDR2 SQIVND (reference sequence). The V and J ends lost 3 bases and 4 bases respectively, with 6 bases between them. CDR3 nucleotide sequence: TGTGCCAGTAGTATTCCCCCCTATGGCTACACCTTC. The encoded protein is CASSIPPYGYTF. Full variable domain (missing parts from reference TRBV19 and TRBJ1-2): DGGITQSPKYLFRKEGQNVTLSCEQNLNHDAMYWYRQDPGQGLRLIYYSQIVNDFQKGDIAEGYSVSREKKESFPLTVTSAQKNPTAFYLCASSIPPYGYTFGSGTRLTVV.

This clonotype came up once. It is unclear where the CDR3 begins or ends on the DNA, so no DNA is shown, and the CDR3 is as TCRdb lists it. This chain connects TRBV7-2 to TRBJ2-7; TRBD2, the table's D call, was not compared with the DNA. Germline V gene data show CDR1 as SGHTA and CDR2 as FQGNSA. The CDR3 has 21 amino acids, counting both end residues. Here the CDR3 reads CASSFYICSAHGLAGGSEQYF.

The chain combines TRBV20-1 with TRBJ2-7; D possibly corresponds to TRBD1 (6 bases). Per the germline V gene, CDR1 is DFQATT and CDR2 is SNEGSKA (reference sequence). V lost 0 bases, J lost 3 bases, and 18 bases lay in between. The CDR3 sequence is 16 residues long. The CDR3 protein is CSARDSKTGNRYEQYF. In nucleotides, the CDR3 is TGCAGTGCTAGAGATTCCAAAACAGGGAACCGCTACGAGCAGTACTTC.

Turning to this clonotype: A much larger clone sits a single nucleotide away, making a read error possible. The chain employs TRBV10-3 and TRBJ2-5; 7 bases align to TRBD2. From germline, CDR1 is ENHRY and CDR2 SYGVKD. V lost 3 bases to trimming and J lost 3 bases; unmatched junction nucleotides: 10. The CDR3 totals 16 residues. CDR3 in DNA: TGTGCCATCAGTGATCCACGTGCGGGAGTGGAAGAGACCCAGTACTTC. It encodes CAISDPRAGVEETQYF.

As concerns this clonotype: This could be a read error, since a much larger clone is one nucleotide away. The chain joins TRBV15 to TRBJ2-2; 9 bases match TRBD2. Germline V gene data show CDR1 as LNHNV and CDR2 as YYDKDF (reference sequence). Trimming took 8 bases from V and 3 from J; bases not matched to a gene: 22. The CDR3 extends over 20 amino acids. CDR3 coding DNA: TGTGCCACCGGCGGAATACGTCAAGGGGCGACTAGCGGAGACACCGGGGAGCTGTTTTTT. Residues: CATGGIRQGATSGDTGELFF.

This clonotype was counted ten times or more. The rearrangement links TRBV2 to TRBJ1-4, with D unresolved. The CDR3 loop spans 14 amino acids. Germline lookup yields CDR1 SNHLY and CDR2 FYNNEI. The V end was cut by 1 base, the J end by 5 bases, with 8 bases between. The CDR3 nucleotides read TGTGCCAGCAGTGAAGGAAACACAAATGAAAAACTGTTTTTT. This sequence encodes CASSEGNTNEKLFF.

The chain recombines TRBV14 with TRBJ1-5, with unresolved D. The CDR3 contains 16 residues. V was trimmed by 0 bases and J by 3 bases, leaving 12 bases between them. CDR1 and CDR2 from the germline V gene are SGHDN and FVKESK. The CDR3: CASSQDNMRTNQPQHF. The CDR3 nucleotides read TGTGCCAGCAGCCAAGATAATATGCGGACCAATCAGCCCCAGCATTTT.

Turning to this clonotype: No conserved phenylalanine or tryptophan is present at the end of the CDR3, so a read error is the likely explanation. The chain combines TRBV10-3 with TRBJ1-5; D not resolved. CDR1 is ENHRY, CDR2 SYGVKD, per germline. The length of the CDR3 is 16 residues. CDR3: CASSEAPRYSNQPQHL. The CDR3 DNA sequence: TGTGCCAGCAGTGAAGCGCCCCGATATAGCAATCAGCCCCAGCATCTT.

This clonotype has ten or more counts. The chain uses TRBV2 and TRBJ1-6; TRBD1 matches at 7 bases. The CDR3 has 16 residues. V was clipped by 3 bases and J by 4 bases; unmatched bases: 6. Per germline, CDR1 SNHLY and CDR2 FYNNEI. The CDR3 here is CASSEEPGQYNSPLHF. Written as DNA, the CDR3 is TGTGCCAGCAGTGAGGAGCCGGGACAGTATAATTCACCCCTCCACTTT. Filled out from reference TRBV2 and TRBJ1-6, the complete variable domain reads EPEVTQTPSHQVTQMGQEVILRCVPISNHLYFYWYRQILGQKVEFLVSFYNNEISEKSEIFDDQFSVERPDGSNFTLKIRSTKLEDSAMYFCASSEEPGQYNSPLHFGNGTRLTVT.

There are many counts of this clonotype. V and J are TRBV12-3 or TRBV12-4 and TRBJ1-1; perhaps TRBD1 as D (6 bases). Trimming pared 8 bases from V and 12 bases from J, leaving 16 bases between. CDR3 size: 11 residues. CDR3 sequence reads: CASSNRDKTFF. CDR3 DNA sequence: TGTGCCAGCTCCAACAGGGACAAGACTTTCTTT.

The rearrangement uses TRBV7-3 and TRBJ2-5, with D unclear. This CDR3 has 14 amino acids. Trimming took off 1 base at V and 3 bases at J, with 9 bases between the two ends. Germline V gives CDR1 SGHTA, CDR2 FQGTGA. The CDR3 is CASSLKGVKETQYF. The CDR3 DNA reads TGTGCCAGCAGCTTAAAAGGAGTGAAAGAGACCCAGTACTTC.

As for this clonotype: A single base separates this from a much larger clone, so it may be a read error. The V and J genes are TRBV7-9 and TRBJ2-7; weak D call: TRBD2 (6 bases). This CDR3 spans 12 amino acids. Germline loops: CDR1 SEHNR, CDR2 FQNEAQ (reference sequence). CDR3 bases: TGTGCCAGCAGCAACGAGACCCCTCGGGAGTCCTTC. This encodes CASSNETPRESF.

This clonotype has only a few counts. The rearrangement joins TRBV7-6 to TRBJ1-5; a possible D gene is TRBD1 (6 bases). This CDR3 has 14 amino acids. Germline V gives CDR1 SGHVS, CDR2 FNYEAQ. The germline V and J ends were trimmed by 6 bases and 2 bases, with 11 bases remaining between them. The chain's CDR3 is CASSTHRGNQPQHF. Written as DNA, the CDR3 is TGTGCCAGCAGTACCCACAGGGGCAATCAGCCCCAGCATTTT.

V usage is TRBV30 and J usage is TRBJ2-5; D is unclear. CDR1 and CDR2 (germline): GTSNPN, SVGIG (reference sequence). The CDR3 loop spans 13 amino acids. Trimming took 0 bases from V and 5 from J, leaving 10 bases between them. The CDR3 loop reads CAWSVHPTETQYF. CDR3 nucleotides: TGTGCCTGGAGTGTACATCCGACCGAGACCCAGTACTTC.

This clonotype showed up just once. As the CDR3 is not closed by the conserved phenylalanine or tryptophan, this likely results from a read error. The DNA for the CDR3 is TGCAGCGTGGTAACAGGGGGCGCGGGGAACACTGAAGCTTTCCTT. Encoded protein: CSVVTGGAGNTEAFL. The chain joins TRBV29-1 to TRBJ1-1; 9 bases map to TRBD1. Germline trimming cut 6 bases from V and 1 base from J; bases unmatched to any gene: 9. The CDR3 covers 15 residues. The germline gives CDR1 SQVTM, CDR2 ANQGSEA.

For this clonotype: A much larger clone differs by one base, so this may be a read error. J is TRBJ1-1 and V is TRBV14; 7 nucleotides agree with TRBD1. V lost 5 bases, J lost 6 bases, and 3 bases stayed unmatched. Germline-derived CDR1 and CDR2 are SGHDN and FVKESK. The CDR3 contains 12 residues. CDR3 coding DNA: TGTGCCAGCAGCTTCGGGACAGCTGAAGCTTTCTTT. This translates into CASSFGTAEAFF.

The J gene is TRBJ2-7, the V gene TRBV7-8, with 13 positions matching TRBD2. The CDR3 sequence is 17 residues long. Trimming removed 5 bases from V and 2 bases from J; junction bases left unmatched: 9. Per the germline V gene, CDR1 is SGHVS and CDR2 is FQNEAQ. CDR3 amino acids: CASSQTSGRAKPYEQYF. The CDR3 DNA reads as TGTGCCAGCAGCCAAACTAGCGGGAGGGCCAAACCCTACGAGCAGTACTTC.

The rearrangement joins TRBV10-3 to TRBJ2-5; D possibly corresponds to TRBD1 (6 bases). Looked up from germline, CDR1 is ENHRY and CDR2 is SYGVKD. Trimming removed 5 bases at V and 6 bases at J, with 16 bases between. CDR3 length equals 14 residues. CDR3 DNA: TGTGCCATCAGTTCCTCACAGGGTGAAAAGACCCAGTACTTC. This sequence encodes CAISSSQGEKTQYF.

This clonotype was counted at least ten times. J is TRBJ2-7 and V is TRBV7-9; 9 bases map to TRBD1. V lost 3 bases and J lost 3; bases outside the gene matches: 9. This CDR3 has 16 residues. Germline values: CDR1 SEHNR, CDR2 FQNEAQ (reference sequence). The CDR3 nucleotides read TGTGCCAGCAGCTTGTCACCGGGACAGGGCGGCTACGAGCAGTACTTC. It translates to CASSLSPGQGGYEQYF.